This T cell receptor (beta chain) was identified during a study of graft-versus-host responses after intestinal transplantation. Study as a whole: Recipients underwent multivisceral, liver-intestinal, or isolated intestinal transplants. The whole recipient group had anti-thymocyte globulin induction followed by tacrolimus and steroids for approximately three years. The study's findings and limits: Some GvH clones appeared in ileal mucosa or blood before recipient bone marrow. Early declines in HvG clones that occurred post-transplant were associated with peak circulating GvH clone levels.

Sequencing used immunoSEQ multiplex PCR; TCRdb keeps in-frame clones, though not all of them. This repertoire shows about 1,600 clones, about 93% found once; its top ten account for roughly 2.5%. Comments on this clone: Its antigen is unknown.

Germline V gives CDR1 SQVTM, CDR2 ANQGSEA. With 4 bases removed from V and 4 bases from J, the gap between germline ends came to 12 bases. The CDR3 runs to 13 residues. This sequence joins TRBV29-1 and TRBJ2-3; D is possibly TRBD2 (5 bases). The source of this sequence is a human patient who received an intestinal transplant, so some T cells may come from the graft donor. The specimen comprised PBMCs, sampled 16 days after intestinal transplant. The CDR3 reads CSVAGRASDTQYF. CDR3 sequence (DNA): TGCAGCGTTGCGGGAAGAGCGTCAGATACGCAGTATTTT.